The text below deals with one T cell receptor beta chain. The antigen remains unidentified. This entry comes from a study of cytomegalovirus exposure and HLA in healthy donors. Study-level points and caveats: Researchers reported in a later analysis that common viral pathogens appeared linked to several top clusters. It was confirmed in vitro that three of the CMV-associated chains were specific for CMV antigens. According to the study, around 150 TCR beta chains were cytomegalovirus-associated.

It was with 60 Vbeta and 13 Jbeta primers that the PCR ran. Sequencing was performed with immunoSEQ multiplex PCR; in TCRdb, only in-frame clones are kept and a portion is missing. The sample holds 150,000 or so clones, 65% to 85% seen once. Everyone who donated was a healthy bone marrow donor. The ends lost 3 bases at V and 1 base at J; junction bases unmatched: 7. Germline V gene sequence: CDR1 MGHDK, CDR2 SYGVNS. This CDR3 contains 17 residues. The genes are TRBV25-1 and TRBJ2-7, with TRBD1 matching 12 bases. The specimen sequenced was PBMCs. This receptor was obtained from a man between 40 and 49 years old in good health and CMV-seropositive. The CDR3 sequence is CASSDLPGQGASYEQYF. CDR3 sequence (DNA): TGTGCCAGCAGTGATCTTCCGGGACAGGGGGCATCCTACGAGCAGTACTTC.